These T cell receptor beta chains were read from a single sample in a study of T cell repertoires in cytomegalovirus infection. TCRdb recomputed calls from the reads with MiXCR, one row per CDR3 protein. Of 100,000 or so distinct CDR3 sequences in the sample, about 25% were seen once. Sequenced material: CD8+ T cells from PBMCs. The receptors were gathered from a human donor in good health (CMV status not recorded). Some clones in this sample may be carry-over from other donors' samples. Both conserved end residues are part of each CDR3. D genes are given only for firm matches. Not every row has a clone size; where given, it reads once, few, many or a size class.

d_gene: -; v_gene: TRBV28; len: 14; j_gene: TRBJ2-2; abundance: many; CDR3aa: CASRRGAYTGELFF; CDR3nt: TGTGCCAGCAGGCGAGGGGCGTACACCGGGGAGCTGTTTTTT
d_gene: TRBD2; v_gene: TRBV12-3/TRBV12-4; len: 12; j_gene: TRBJ2-5; abundance: -; CDR3aa: CASRGSEETQYF; CDR3nt: TGTGCCAGCCGCGGGAGTGAGGAGACCCAGTACTTC
d_gene: TRBD1; v_gene: TRBV6-6; len: 15; j_gene: TRBJ2-7; abundance: -; CDR3aa: CASSGDRGYLYEQYF; CDR3nt: TGTGCCAGCAGCGGCGACAGGGGGTATCTATACGAGCAGTACTTC
d_gene: -; v_gene: TRBV11-2; len: 12; j_gene: TRBJ2-1; abundance: -; CDR3aa: CASSLERYEQFF; CDR3nt: TGTGCCAGCAGCTTAGAGAGGTATGAGCAGTTCTTC
d_gene: TRBD1; v_gene: TRBV28; len: 14; j_gene: TRBJ1-1; abundance: many; CDR3aa: CASTRDRGGTEAFF; CDR3nt: TGTGCCAGCACCCGGGACAGGGGGGGCACTGAAGCTTTCTTT
d_gene: TRBD2; v_gene: TRBV20-1; len: 14; j_gene: TRBJ2-4; abundance: -; CDR3aa: CSAKRLAGKNIQYF; CDR3nt: TGCAGTGCTAAGAGACTAGCGGGAAAAAACATTCAGTACTTC
d_gene: -; v_gene: TRBV6-6; len: 14; j_gene: TRBJ1-1; abundance: few; CDR3aa: CASSGRGMNTEAFF; CDR3nt: TGTGCCAGCAGTGGTCGGGGGATGAACACTGAAGCTTTCTTT
d_gene: TRBD2; v_gene: TRBV6-2/TRBV6-3; len: 14; j_gene: TRBJ2-3; abundance: -; CDR3aa: CASSRGTTADTQYF; CDR3nt: TGTGCCAGCAGCCGAGGGACTACGGCAGATACGCAGTATTTT
d_gene: -; v_gene: TRBV28; len: 15; j_gene: TRBJ1-1; abundance: many; CDR3aa: CASSLATSMNTEAFF; CDR3nt: TGTGCCAGCAGTTTAGCGACATCCATGAACACTGAAGCTTTCTTT
d_gene: TRBD1; v_gene: TRBV2; len: 14; j_gene: TRBJ2-3; abundance: -; CDR3aa: CASSDRGLTDTQYF; CDR3nt: TGTGCCAGCAGTGACAGGGGGCTGACAGATACGCAGTATTTT
d_gene: -; v_gene: TRBV27; len: 15; j_gene: TRBJ2-7; abundance: -; CDR3aa: CASSLYQQGPYEQYF; CDR3nt: TGTGCCAGCAGTTTATATCAACAGGGCCCCTACGAGCAGTACTTC
d_gene: -; v_gene: TRBV7-8; len: 15; j_gene: TRBJ2-3; abundance: few; CDR3aa: CASSLRREFTDTQYF; CDR3nt: TGTGCCAGCAGCTTAAGGCGGGAATTCACAGATACGCAGTATTTT
d_gene: -; v_gene: TRBV5-5; len: 16; j_gene: TRBJ2-1; abundance: few; CDR3aa: CASSLGAGTNYNEQFF; CDR3nt: TGTGCCAGCAGCTTGGGGGCAGGGACGAACTACAATGAGCAGTTCTTC
d_gene: TRBD2; v_gene: TRBV27; len: 15; j_gene: TRBJ2-5; abundance: few; CDR3aa: CASSLWGGVRETQYF; CDR3nt: TGTGCCAGCAGTTTATGGGGGGGGGTACGGGAGACCCAGTACTTC
d_gene: -; v_gene: TRBV9; len: 18; j_gene: TRBJ1-1; abundance: once; CDR3aa: CASSPTGLGYRRSTEAFF; CDR3nt: TGTGCCAGCAGCCCAACAGGGTTGGGGTATCGGAGGAGCACTGAAGCTTTCTTT
d_gene: -; v_gene: TRBV7-9; len: 16; j_gene: TRBJ1-1; abundance: -; CDR3aa: CASSPFLGAMNTEAFF; CDR3nt: TGTGCCAGCAGCCCATTTTTGGGGGCCATGAACACTGAAGCTTTCTTT
d_gene: TRBD2; v_gene: TRBV7-9; len: 19; j_gene: TRBJ2-1; abundance: many; CDR3aa: CASSSLRVAAGDPWNEQFF; CDR3nt: TGTGCCAGCAGCTCCTTAAGGGTGGCAGCGGGGGACCCCTGGAATGAGCAGTTCTTC
d_gene: -; v_gene: TRBV7-8; len: 15; j_gene: TRBJ1-1; abundance: many; CDR3aa: CASSLVAGIVVEAFF; CDR3nt: TGTGCCAGCAGCTTAGTGGCGGGGATTGTCGTTGAAGCTTTCTTT
d_gene: -; v_gene: TRBV27; len: 13; j_gene: TRBJ1-2; abundance: few; CDR3aa: CASSPRRWDGYTF; CDR3nt: TGTGCCAGCAGTCCACGCCGATGGGATGGCTACACCTTC
d_gene: -; v_gene: TRBV7-6; len: 17; j_gene: TRBJ2-3; abundance: few; CDR3aa: CASSSTALYRRTDTQYF; CDR3nt: TGTGCCAGCAGCTCCACGGCGTTGTACAGGCGCACAGATACGCAGTATTTT
d_gene: -; v_gene: TRBV20-1; len: 16; j_gene: TRBJ1-1; abundance: -; CDR3aa: CSARALDPKGNTEAFF; CDR3nt: TGCAGTGCTAGAGCCCTGGACCCAAAAGGGAACACTGAAGCTTTCTTT
d_gene: -; v_gene: TRBV10-3; len: 14; j_gene: TRBJ2-1; abundance: few; CDR3aa: CAISESERANEQFF; CDR3nt: TGTGCCATCAGTGAGTCGGAGCGGGCCAATGAGCAGTTCTTC
d_gene: TRBD1; v_gene: TRBV20-1; len: 16; j_gene: TRBJ1-2; abundance: few; CDR3aa: CSARDQGGTGVEGYTF; CDR3nt: TGCAGTGCTAGAGATCAGGGAGGGACAGGGGTGGAAGGCTACACCTTC
d_gene: TRBD1; v_gene: TRBV12-3/TRBV12-4; len: 16; j_gene: TRBJ2-1; abundance: -; CDR3aa: CASSLGQQSSYNEQFF; CDR3nt: TGTGCCAGCAGCCTGGGACAGCAGAGCTCCTACAATGAGCAGTTCTTC
d_gene: -; v_gene: TRBV12-3/TRBV12-4; len: 13; j_gene: TRBJ2-2; abundance: -; CDR3aa: CAYRQKEVGELFF; CDR3nt: TGTGCTTACCGACAGAAGGAAGTCGGGGAGCTGTTTTTT
d_gene: -; v_gene: TRBV27; len: 13; j_gene: TRBJ2-1; abundance: many; CDR3aa: CASSGGSYNEQFF; CDR3nt: TGTGCCAGCAGTGGCGGCTCCTACAATGAGCAGTTCTTC
d_gene: -; v_gene: TRBV30; len: 14; j_gene: TRBJ1-5; abundance: -; CDR3aa: CAWSGVGGGQPQHF; CDR3nt: TGTGCCTGGAGTGGGGTTGGGGGTGGTCAGCCCCAGCATTTT
d_gene: -; v_gene: TRBV27; len: 14; j_gene: TRBJ1-2; abundance: few; CDR3aa: CASRGLQLDYGYTF; CDR3nt: TGTGCCAGCAGGGGGCTTCAACTAGACTATGGCTACACCTTC
d_gene: -; v_gene: TRBV4-1; len: 14; j_gene: TRBJ1-1; abundance: few; CDR3aa: CASSQGRGNTEAFF; CDR3nt: TGCGCCAGCAGCCAAGGACGGGGGAACACTGAAGCTTTCTTT
d_gene: -; v_gene: TRBV12-5; len: 13; j_gene: TRBJ1-5; abundance: -; CDR3aa: CASGLGPHQPQHF; CDR3nt: TGTGCTAGTGGTTTGGGACCTCATCAGCCCCAGCATTTT
d_gene: TRBD1; v_gene: TRBV20-1; len: 16; j_gene: TRBJ1-3; abundance: -; CDR3aa: CSARNPGQAAGNTIYF; CDR3nt: TGCAGTGCACGAAATCCGGGACAGGCGGCGGGAAACACCATATATTTT
d_gene: -; v_gene: TRBV27; len: 12; j_gene: TRBJ1-2; abundance: -; CDR3aa: CASSLDGYGYTF; CDR3nt: TGTGCCAGCAGTTTGGACGGCTATGGCTACACCTTC
d_gene: TRBD2; v_gene: TRBV12-3/TRBV12-4; len: 14; j_gene: TRBJ2-3; abundance: -; CDR3aa: CASSYGLATDTQYF; CDR3nt: TGTGCCAGCAGCTACGGACTAGCTACAGATACGCAGTATTTT
d_gene: -; v_gene: TRBV7-6; len: 15; j_gene: TRBJ2-5; abundance: many; CDR3aa: CASSQRPDKQETQYF; CDR3nt: TGTGCCAGCAGCCAGCGACCGGACAAACAAGAGACCCAGTACTTC
d_gene: TRBD1; v_gene: TRBV28; len: 14; j_gene: TRBJ2-1; abundance: -; CDR3aa: CASSFRGRYNEQFF; CDR3nt: TGTGCCAGCAGTTTCAGGGGGCGGTACAATGAGCAGTTCTTC
d_gene: -; v_gene: TRBV7-9; len: 14; j_gene: TRBJ2-3; abundance: -; CDR3aa: CASSLDGWTDTQYF; CDR3nt: TGTGCCAGCAGCTTAGACGGGTGGACAGATACGCAGTATTTT
d_gene: -; v_gene: TRBV28; len: 13; j_gene: TRBJ1-1; abundance: -; CDR3aa: CASSLSPGDVAFF; CDR3nt: TGTGCCAGCAGTTTAAGCCCAGGGGATGTAGCTTTCTTT
d_gene: -; v_gene: TRBV6-2/TRBV6-3; len: 14; j_gene: TRBJ2-1; abundance: many; CDR3aa: CASSYVSSYNEQFF; CDR3nt: TGTGCCAGCAGTTACGTCAGCTCCTACAATGAGCAGTTCTTC
d_gene: -; v_gene: TRBV15; len: 15; j_gene: TRBJ2-1; abundance: few; CDR3aa: CATSILGGTYNEQFF; CDR3nt: TGTGCCACCAGTATCCTAGGGGGGACCTACAATGAGCAGTTCTTC
d_gene: TRBD1; v_gene: TRBV19; len: 15; j_gene: TRBJ2-7; abundance: few; CDR3aa: CASTPGQGYSYEQYF; CDR3nt: TGTGCCAGTACCCCGGGACAGGGATATTCCTACGAGCAGTACTTC
d_gene: -; v_gene: TRBV10-3; len: 16; j_gene: TRBJ1-3; abundance: -; CDR3aa: CAISEDSAFSGNTIYF; CDR3nt: TGTGCCATCAGTGAGGACAGCGCGTTCTCTGGAAACACCATATATTTT